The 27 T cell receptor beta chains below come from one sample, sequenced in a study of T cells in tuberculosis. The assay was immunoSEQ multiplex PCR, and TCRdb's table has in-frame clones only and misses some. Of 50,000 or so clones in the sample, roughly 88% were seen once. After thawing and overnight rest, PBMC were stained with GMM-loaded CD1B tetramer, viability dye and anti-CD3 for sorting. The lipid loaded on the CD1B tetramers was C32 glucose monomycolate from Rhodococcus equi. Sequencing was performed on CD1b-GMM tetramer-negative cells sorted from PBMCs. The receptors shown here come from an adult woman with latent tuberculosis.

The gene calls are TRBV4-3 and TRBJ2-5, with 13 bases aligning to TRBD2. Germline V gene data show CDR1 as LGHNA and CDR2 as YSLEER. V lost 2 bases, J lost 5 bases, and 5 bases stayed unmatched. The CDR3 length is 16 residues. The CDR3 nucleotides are TGCGCCAGCAGCCAACAGACTAGCGGGAGGTTTGAGACCCAGTACTTC. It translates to CASSQQTSGRFETQYF.

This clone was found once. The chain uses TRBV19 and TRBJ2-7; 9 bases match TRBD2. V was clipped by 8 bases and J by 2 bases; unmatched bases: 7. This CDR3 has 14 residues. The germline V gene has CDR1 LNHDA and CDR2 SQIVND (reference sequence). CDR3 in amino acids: CASSGAGGPYEQYF. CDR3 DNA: TGTGCCAGTTCTGGCGCGGGAGGGCCCTACGAGCAGTACTTC.

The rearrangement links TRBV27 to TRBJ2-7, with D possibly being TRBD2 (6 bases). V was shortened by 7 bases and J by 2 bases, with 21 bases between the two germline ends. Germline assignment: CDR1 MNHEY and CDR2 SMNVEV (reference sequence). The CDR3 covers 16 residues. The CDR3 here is CASKAMGGRIAYEQYF. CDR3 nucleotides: TGTGCCAGCAAAGCTATGGGAGGACGTATCGCCTACGAGCAGTACTTC.

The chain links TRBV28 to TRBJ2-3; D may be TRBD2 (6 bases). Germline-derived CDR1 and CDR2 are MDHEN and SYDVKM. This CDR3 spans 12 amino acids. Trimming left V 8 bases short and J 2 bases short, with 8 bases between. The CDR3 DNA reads TGTGCCAGCCGGGAGAACACAGATACGCAGTATTTT. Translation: CASRENTDTQYF.

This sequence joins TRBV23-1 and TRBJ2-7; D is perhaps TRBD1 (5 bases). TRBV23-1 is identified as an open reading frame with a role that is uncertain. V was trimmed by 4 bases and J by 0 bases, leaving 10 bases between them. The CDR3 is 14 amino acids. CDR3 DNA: TGCGCCAGCAGTCGACAGATTTGCTCCTACGAGCAGTACTTC. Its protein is CASSRQICSYEQYF.

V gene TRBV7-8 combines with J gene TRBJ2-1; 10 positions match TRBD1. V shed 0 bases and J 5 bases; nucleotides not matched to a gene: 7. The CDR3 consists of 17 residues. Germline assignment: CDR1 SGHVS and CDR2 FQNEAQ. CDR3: CASSLAVGQGEDNEQFF. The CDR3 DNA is TGTGCCAGCAGCTTAGCCGTAGGACAGGGGGAGGACAATGAGCAGTTCTTC.

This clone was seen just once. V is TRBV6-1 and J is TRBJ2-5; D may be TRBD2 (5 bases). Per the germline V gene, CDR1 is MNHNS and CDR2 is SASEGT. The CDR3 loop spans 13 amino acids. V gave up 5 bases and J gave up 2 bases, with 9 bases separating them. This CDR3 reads CASSRGFQETQYF. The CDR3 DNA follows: TGTGCCAGCAGTCGGGGATTTCAAGAGACCCAGTACTTC.

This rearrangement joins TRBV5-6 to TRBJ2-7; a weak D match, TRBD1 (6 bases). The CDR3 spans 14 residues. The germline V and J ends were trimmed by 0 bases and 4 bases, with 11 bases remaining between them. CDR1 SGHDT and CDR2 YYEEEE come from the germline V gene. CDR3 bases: TGTGCCAGCAGCTTGGATGGGGGCGCGTACGAGCAGTACTTC. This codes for CASSLDGGAYEQYF.

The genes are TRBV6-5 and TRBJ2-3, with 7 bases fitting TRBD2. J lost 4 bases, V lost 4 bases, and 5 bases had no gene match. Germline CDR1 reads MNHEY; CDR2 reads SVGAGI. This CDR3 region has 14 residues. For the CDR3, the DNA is TGTGCCAGCAGTTCTGGGAGGGACCCAGATACGCAGTATTTT. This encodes CASSSGRDPDTQYF.

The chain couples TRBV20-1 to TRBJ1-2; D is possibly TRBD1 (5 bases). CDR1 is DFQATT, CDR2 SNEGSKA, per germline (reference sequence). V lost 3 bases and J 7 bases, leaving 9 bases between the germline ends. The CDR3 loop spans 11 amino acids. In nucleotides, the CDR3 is TGCAGTGCTAGTCGGGGGAGTGGCTACACCTTC. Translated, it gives CSASRGSGYTF.

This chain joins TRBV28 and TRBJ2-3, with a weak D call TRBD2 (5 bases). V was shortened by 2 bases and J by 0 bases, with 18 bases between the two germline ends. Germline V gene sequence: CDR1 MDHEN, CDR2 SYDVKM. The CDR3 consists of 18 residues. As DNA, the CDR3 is TGTGCCAGCAGTTTAGCGCATGGTGGCGGGCCTAGCACAGATACGCAGTATTTT. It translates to CASSLAHGGGPSTDTQYF.

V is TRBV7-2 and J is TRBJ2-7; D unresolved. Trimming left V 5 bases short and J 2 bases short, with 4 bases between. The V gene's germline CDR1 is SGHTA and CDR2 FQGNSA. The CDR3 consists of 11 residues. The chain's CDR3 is CASSPAYEQYF. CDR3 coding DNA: TGTGCCAGCAGCCCCGCCTACGAGCAGTACTTC.

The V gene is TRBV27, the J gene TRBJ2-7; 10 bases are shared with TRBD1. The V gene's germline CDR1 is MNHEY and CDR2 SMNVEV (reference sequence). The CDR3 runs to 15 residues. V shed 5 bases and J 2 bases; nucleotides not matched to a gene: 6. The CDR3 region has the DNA TGTGCCAGCAGTCCCCGGACAGGGGGTCCCTACGAGCAGTACTTC. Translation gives CASSPRTGGPYEQYF.

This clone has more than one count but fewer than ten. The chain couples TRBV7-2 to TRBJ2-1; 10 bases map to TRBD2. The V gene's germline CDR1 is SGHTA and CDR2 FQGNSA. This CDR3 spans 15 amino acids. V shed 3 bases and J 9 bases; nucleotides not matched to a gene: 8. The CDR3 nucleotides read TGTGCCAGCAGCTTTCCAGCGGGAGGGCTAAGTGAGCAGTTCTTC. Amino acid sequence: CASSFPAGGLSEQFF.

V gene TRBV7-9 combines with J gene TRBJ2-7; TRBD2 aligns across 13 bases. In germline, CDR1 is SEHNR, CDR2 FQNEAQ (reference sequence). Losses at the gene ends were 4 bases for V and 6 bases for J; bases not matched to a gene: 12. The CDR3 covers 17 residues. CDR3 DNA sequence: TGTGCCAGCAGCTCAGGACTAGCGGGAGAAGTTTTCCGCGAGCAGTACTTC. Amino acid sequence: CASSSGLAGEVFREQYF. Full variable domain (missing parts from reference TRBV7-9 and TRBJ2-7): DTGVSQNPRHKITKRGQNVTFRCDPISEHNRLYWYRQTLGQGPEFLTYFQNEAQLEKSRLLSDRFSAERPKGSFSTLEIQRTEQGDSAMYLCASSSGLAGEVFREQYFGPGTRLTVT.

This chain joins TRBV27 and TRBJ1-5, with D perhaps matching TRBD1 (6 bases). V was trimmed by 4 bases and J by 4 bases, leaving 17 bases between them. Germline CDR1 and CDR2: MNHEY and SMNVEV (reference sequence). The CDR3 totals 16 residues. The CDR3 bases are TGTGCCAGCAGTTCTAAACCCCGGGACAAAAATCAGCCCCAGCATTTT. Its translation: CASSSKPRDKNQPQHF.

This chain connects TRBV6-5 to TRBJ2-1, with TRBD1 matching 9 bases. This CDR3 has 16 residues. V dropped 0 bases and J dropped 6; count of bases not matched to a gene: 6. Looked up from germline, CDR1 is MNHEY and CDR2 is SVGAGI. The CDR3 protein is CASSYSTTGGSNEQFF. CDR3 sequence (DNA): TGTGCCAGCAGTTACTCGACGACAGGGGGTAGCAATGAGCAGTTCTTC.

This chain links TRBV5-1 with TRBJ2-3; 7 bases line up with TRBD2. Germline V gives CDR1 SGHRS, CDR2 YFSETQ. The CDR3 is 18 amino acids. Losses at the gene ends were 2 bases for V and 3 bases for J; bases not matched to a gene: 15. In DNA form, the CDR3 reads TGCGCCAGCAGCTTCGCCGCCGGGGGGTTTGCAAAAACAGATACGCAGTATTTT. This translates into CASSFAAGGFAKTDTQYF.

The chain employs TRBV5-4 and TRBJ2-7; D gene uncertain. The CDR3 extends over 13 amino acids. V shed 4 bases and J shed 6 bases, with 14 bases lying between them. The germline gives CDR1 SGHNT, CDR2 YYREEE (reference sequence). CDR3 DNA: TGTGCCAGCAGCCGTGATTTGGAGAGCGAGCAGTACTTC. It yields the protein CASSRDLESEQYF.

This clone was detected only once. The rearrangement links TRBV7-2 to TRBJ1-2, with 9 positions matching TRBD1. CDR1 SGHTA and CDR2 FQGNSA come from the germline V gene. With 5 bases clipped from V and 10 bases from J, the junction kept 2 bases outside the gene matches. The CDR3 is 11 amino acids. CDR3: CASSNRGLYTF. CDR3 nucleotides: TGTGCCAGCAGCAACAGGGGGCTCTACACCTTC.

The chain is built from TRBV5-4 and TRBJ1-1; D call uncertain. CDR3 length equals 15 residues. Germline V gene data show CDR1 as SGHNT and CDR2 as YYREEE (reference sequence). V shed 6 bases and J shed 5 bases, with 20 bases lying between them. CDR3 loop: CASTGSGRGETEAFF. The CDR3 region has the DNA TGTGCCAGCACCGGGAGTGGGCGGGGAGAGACTGAAGCTTTCTTT. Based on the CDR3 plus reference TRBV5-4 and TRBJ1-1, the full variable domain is ETGVTQSPTHLIKTRGQQVTLRCSSQSGHNTVSWYQQALGQGPQFIFQYYREEENGRGNFPPRFSGLQFPNYSSELNVNALELDDSALYLCASTGSGRGETEAFFGQGTRLTVV.

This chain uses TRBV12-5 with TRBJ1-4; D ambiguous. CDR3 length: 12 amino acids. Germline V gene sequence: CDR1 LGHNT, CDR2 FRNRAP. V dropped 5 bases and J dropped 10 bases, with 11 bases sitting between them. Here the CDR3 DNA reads TGTGCTAGTGGTCCGGGAGAAGGAAAACTGTTTTTT. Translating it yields CASGPGEGKLFF.

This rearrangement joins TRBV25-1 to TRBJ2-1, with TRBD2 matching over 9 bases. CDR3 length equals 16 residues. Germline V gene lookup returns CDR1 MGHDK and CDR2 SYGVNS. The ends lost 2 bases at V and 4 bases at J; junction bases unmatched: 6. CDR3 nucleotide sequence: TGTGCCAGCAGTGAACTGACTAGCGGACTTTACAATGAGCAGTTCTTC. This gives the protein CASSELTSGLYNEQFF.

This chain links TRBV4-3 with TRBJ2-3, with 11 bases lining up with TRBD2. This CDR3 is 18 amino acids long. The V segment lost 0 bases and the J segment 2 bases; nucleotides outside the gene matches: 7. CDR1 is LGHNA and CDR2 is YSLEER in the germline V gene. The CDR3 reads CASSQEVAGGPVTDTQYF. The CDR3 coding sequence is TGCGCCAGCAGCCAAGAGGTAGCGGGAGGGCCTGTCACAGATACGCAGTATTTT.

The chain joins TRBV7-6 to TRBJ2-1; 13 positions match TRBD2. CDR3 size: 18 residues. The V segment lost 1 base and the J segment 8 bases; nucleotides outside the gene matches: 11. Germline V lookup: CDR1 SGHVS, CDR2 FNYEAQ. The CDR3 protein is CASSLGTSGRAGLYEQFF. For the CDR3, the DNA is TGTGCCAGCAGCTTAGGAACTAGCGGGAGGGCCGGACTTTATGAGCAGTTCTTC.

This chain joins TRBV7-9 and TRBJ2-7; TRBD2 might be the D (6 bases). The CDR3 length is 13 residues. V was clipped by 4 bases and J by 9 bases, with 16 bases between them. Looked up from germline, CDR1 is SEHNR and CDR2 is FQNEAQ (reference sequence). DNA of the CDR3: TGTGCCAGCAGCTCGGGGGATCTTACGACGCAGTACTTC. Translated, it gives CASSSGDLTTQYF.

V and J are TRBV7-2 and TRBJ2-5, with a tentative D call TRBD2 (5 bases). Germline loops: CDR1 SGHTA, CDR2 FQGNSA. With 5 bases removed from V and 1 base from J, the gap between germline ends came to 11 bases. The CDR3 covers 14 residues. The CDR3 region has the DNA TGTGCCAGCAGCCATGGAGGTGCCCAAGAGACCCAGTACTTC. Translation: CASSHGGAQETQYF.